The 6 T cell receptor beta chains below all came from one sample that was sequenced in a study of blood T cells in healthy people across ages. The use of a sample-barcoded 5' primer and a J-beta primer mix characterized a second PCR of about 6 to 12 cycles. MiXCR was run by TCRdb on the 5' RACE reads, yielding one entry per CDR3 protein. The sample records 1,300,000 or so distinct CDR3 sequences, approximately 59% being singletons. Sample: blood. These receptors were taken from a man younger than 35 in good health.

The genes are TRBV27 and TRBJ2-1; 14 bases match TRBD2. Germline V gives CDR1 MNHEY, CDR2 SMNVEV (reference sequence). CDR3 length: 15 amino acids. J was trimmed by 10 bases and V by 4 bases; bases with no gene match: 6. Written as DNA, the CDR3 is TGTGCCAGCAGTTCGACTAGCGGGGGGGCTCGAGAGCAGTTCTTC. Residues: CASSSTSGGAREQFF.

This clonotype was recorded only once. The chain is built from TRBV28 and TRBJ1-6; D ambiguous. V lost 2 bases and J 7 bases, leaving 15 bases between the germline ends. CDR3 length: 16 residues. Germline CDR1 reads MDHEN; CDR2 reads SYDVKM. The CDR3, as DNA: TGTGCCAGCAGTTTACCGCTCAGCCTAACCAATTCACCCCTCCACTTT. Amino acids: CASSLPLSLTNSPLHF.

The chain employs TRBV7-9 and TRBJ2-7, with 11 bases that match TRBD2. Germline lookup yields CDR1 SEHNR and CDR2 FQNEAQ (reference sequence). The CDR3 length is 16 residues. J gave up 4 bases and V 2 bases, and 7 bases lay outside the gene matches. The CDR3 DNA reads TGTGCCAGCAGCTTAACCCGGGGACTAGCGGAATACGAGCAGTACTTC. Its protein product is CASSLTRGLAEYEQYF.

The gene calls are TRBV12-3 or TRBV12-4 and TRBJ1-2; no definite D call. CDR3 length equals 13 residues. V gave up 6 bases and J gave up 4 bases, with 12 bases separating them. CDR3 sequence (DNA): TGTGCCAGCAGCCCAGAACGAACCTATGGCTACACCTTC. Amino acids: CASSPERTYGYTF.

This clonotype was observed a handful of times. The gene calls are TRBV29-1 and TRBJ1-1; no firm D call. V was clipped by 1 base and J by 6 bases, with 9 bases between them. The CDR3 spans 12 residues. Looked up from germline, CDR1 is SQVTM and CDR2 is ANQGSEA. The CDR3 DNA reads as TGCAGCGTTGAAGCGGGTGACTCTGAAGCTTTCTTT. This encodes CSVEAGDSEAFF.

This clonotype was seen once. This rearrangement joins TRBV2 to TRBJ2-7, with D tentatively TRBD2 (5 bases). The CDR3 has 18 residues. Trimming removed 7 bases at V and 3 bases at J, with 28 bases between. CDR1 SNHLY and CDR2 FYNNEI come from the germline V gene. For the CDR3, the DNA is TGTGCCAGCACCCTGGGGATCCCGGGATCGGAGCGGATCTACGAGCAGTACTTC. It codes for CASTLGIPGSERIYEQYF.